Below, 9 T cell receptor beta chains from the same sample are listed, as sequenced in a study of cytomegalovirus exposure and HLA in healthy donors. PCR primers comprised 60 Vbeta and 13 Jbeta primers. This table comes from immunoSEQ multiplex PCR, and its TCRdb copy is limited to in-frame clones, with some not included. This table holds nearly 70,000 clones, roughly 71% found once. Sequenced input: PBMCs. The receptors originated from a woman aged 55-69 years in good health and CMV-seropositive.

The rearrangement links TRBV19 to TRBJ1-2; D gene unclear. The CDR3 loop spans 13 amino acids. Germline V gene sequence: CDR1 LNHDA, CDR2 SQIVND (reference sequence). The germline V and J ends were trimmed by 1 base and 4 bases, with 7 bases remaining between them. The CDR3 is CASSIVASYGYTF. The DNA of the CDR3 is TGTGCCAGTAGTATAGTCGCCAGCTATGGCTACACCTTC.

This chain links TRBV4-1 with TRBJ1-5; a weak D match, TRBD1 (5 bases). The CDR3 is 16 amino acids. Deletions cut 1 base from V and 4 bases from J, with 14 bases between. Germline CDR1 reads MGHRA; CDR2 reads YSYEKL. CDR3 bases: TGCGCCAGCAGCCAAGCGAGCGGGGCTGCGAATCAGCCCCAGCATTTT. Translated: CASSQASGAANQPQHF.

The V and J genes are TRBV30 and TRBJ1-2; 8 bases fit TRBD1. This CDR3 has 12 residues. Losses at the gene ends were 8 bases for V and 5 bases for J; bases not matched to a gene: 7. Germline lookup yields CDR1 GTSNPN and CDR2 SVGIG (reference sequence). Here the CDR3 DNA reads TGTGCCCTAGGACAGGGCGGGTATGGCTACACCTTC. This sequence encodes CALGQGGYGYTF. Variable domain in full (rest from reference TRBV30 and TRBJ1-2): SQTIHQWPATLVQPVGSPLSLECTVEGTSNPNLYWYRQAAGRGLQLLFYSVGIGQISSEVPQNLSASRPQDRQFILSSKKLLLSDSGFYLCALGQGGYGYTFGSGTRLTVV.

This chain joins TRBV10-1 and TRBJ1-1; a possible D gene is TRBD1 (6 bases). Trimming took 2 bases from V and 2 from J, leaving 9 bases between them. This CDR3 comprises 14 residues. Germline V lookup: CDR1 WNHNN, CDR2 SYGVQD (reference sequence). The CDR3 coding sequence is TGCGCCAGCAGTGAGACGGGACAAAACACTGAAGCTTTCTTT. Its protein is CASSETGQNTEAFF.

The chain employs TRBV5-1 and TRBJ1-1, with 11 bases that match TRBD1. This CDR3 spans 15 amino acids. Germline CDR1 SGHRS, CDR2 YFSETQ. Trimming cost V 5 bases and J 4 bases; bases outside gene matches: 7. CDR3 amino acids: CASRDRGLVGTEAFF. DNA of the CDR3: TGCGCCAGCAGGGACAGGGGGCTGGTTGGCACTGAAGCTTTCTTT.

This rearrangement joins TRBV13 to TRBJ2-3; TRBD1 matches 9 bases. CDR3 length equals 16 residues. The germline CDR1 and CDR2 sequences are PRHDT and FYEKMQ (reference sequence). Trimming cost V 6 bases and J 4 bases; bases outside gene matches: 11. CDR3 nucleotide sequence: TGTGCCAGCAGTCAGGGGGTGGGACAGGGTGCAGATACGCAGTATTTT. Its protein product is CASSQGVGQGADTQYF.

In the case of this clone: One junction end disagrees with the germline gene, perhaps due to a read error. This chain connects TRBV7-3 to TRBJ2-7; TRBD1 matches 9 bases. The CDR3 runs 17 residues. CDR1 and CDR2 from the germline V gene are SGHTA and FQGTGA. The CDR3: CASSLTATGTGTFEQYF. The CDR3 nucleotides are TGTGCCAGCAGCCTAACCGCTACCGGGACAGGGACCTTCGAGCAGTACTTC.

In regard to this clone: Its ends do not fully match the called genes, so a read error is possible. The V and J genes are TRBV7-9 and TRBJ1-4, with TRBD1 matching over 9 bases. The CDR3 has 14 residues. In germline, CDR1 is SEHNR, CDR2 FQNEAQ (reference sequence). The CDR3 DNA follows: TGTGCCAGCAGGTTAGGGACAGGGAATGAAAAACTGTTTTTT. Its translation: CASRLGTGNEKLFF.

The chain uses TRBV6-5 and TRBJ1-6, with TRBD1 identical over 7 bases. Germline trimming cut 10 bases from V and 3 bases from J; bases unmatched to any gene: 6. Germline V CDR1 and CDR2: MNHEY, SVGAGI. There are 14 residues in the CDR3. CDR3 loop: CATNRDSYNSPLHF. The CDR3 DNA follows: TGTGCCACCAATAGGGACAGCTATAATTCACCCCTCCACTTT.